This T cell receptor (beta chain) originates from a study of T cell repertoires in cytomegalovirus infection. Each CDR3 protein gets one entry after TCRdb re-called the reads with MiXCR. The sample holds 250,000 to 350,000 distinct CDR3 sequences, around 25% seen once. This TCR derives from a human donor in good health (CMV status not recorded). Some clones in this sample may be carry-over from other donors' samples. The sample consisted of PBMCs.

The CDR3 here is CASSLSGGLQEQFF. The CDR3 DNA follows: TGTGCCAGCAGCTTATCGGGCGGACTGCAAGAGCAGTTCTTC. This chain uses TRBV7-3 with TRBJ2-1; tentatively, D is TRBD2 (5 bases). With 2 bases removed from V and 10 bases from J, the gap between germline ends came to 15 bases. CDR1 is SGHTA and CDR2 is FQGTGA in the germline V gene. The CDR3 is made up of 14 amino acids.